This T cell receptor beta chain comes out of a study of CD8 T cells in Susac syndrome. The study sequenced TCR beta in blood CD8+ and CD4+ T cells. The multiple sclerosis control group consisted of treatment-naive patients whose relapsing-remitting disease, which was either stable or active, fulfilled revised McDonald criteria. TEMRA cells were FACS-enriched, while CD8+ and CD4+ T cells were negatively isolated. Broader study findings: Regarding the TCR sequencing and HLA analysis, the study admitted that a relatively small number of individuals were involved.

Remarks on this clonotype: Antigen: not known.

It was with random hexamers that 0.5 to 1 ug RNA was reverse transcribed. TCRdb ran MiXCR on the immunoSEQ multiplex PCR reads and lists one entry per CDR3 protein. The data hold approximately 190,000 distinct CDR3 sequences, with 90% to 95% observed a single time. Germline V lookup: CDR1 KGHSH, CDR2 LQKENI. Trimming took off 4 bases at V and 0 bases at J, with 9 bases between the two ends. This CDR3 contains 14 residues. The gene calls are TRBV18 and TRBJ2-5, with a possible D match to TRBD2 (6 bases). The source of this sequence is a human donor with multiple sclerosis. Material: CD4+ T cells from PBMCs. The CDR3 DNA follows: TGTGCCAGCTCACGGGGACTGAACCAAGAGACCCAGTACTTC. Translating it yields CASSRGLNQETQYF.